This section outlines one T cell receptor (beta chain) sequence together with its context. Measured with immunoSEQ multiplex PCR; TCRdb has only the in-frame clones, and not every one. Of just over 50,000 clones detected, about 86% appear once; the ten largest clones hold about 4.6%. This sample was included in a study of blood T cell repertoires in COVID-19. Whole-study context: The study drew acute and convalescent COVID-19 samples from the United States, Italy and Spain. PBMCs, B-cell-depleted T cells, or T cells provided the cDNA or gDNA that made up the material.

Trimming pared 4 bases from V and 0 bases from J, leaving 13 bases between. CDR1 KGHDR and CDR2 SFDVKD come from the germline V gene. This CDR3 has 16 amino acids. Sequencing used peripheral blood. The receptor comes from a man at least 80 years old with active COVID-19. The V and J genes are TRBV24-1 and TRBJ2-3; possible D gene TRBD1, 6 bases. The CDR3 nucleotides are TGTGCCACCAGTGACCCCAGGGGATCTAGCACAGATACGCAGTATTTT. This gives the protein CATSDPRGSSTDTQYF.